This entry concerns a single TCR beta chain. Other DNA sequences in this sample translate to the same CDR3. TCRdb's table, derived via immunoSEQ multiplex PCR, lists solely in-frame clones and lacks some. The profile shows about 690,000 clones, 90% of them singletons. The sample is drawn from a study of shared clonotypes between healthy human individuals. Whole-study context: The plates for each donor numbered three CD4 naive, three CD4 memory, two CD8 naive and one CD8 memory.

The CDR3 has 12 amino acids. From germline, CDR1 is SGHDT and CDR2 YYEEEE. Trimming removed 4 bases at V and 8 bases at J, with 10 bases between. V is TRBV5-6 and J is TRBJ2-1; D is possibly TRBD2 (6 bases). The clonotype originates from a man aged 18-30 years in good health. Some clones in this sample may be carry-over from other donors' samples. Sample: memory CD8+ T cells from PBMCs. Subset indicated: CD45RO+ cells pooled with CCR7-negative TemRA cells. DNA of the CDR3: TGTGCCAGCAGCCCCGGGGGAGATGAGCAGTTCTTC. It encodes CASSPGGDEQFF.